This T cell receptor beta chain stems from a study of TIL therapy for anti-PD-1-resistant metastatic lung cancer (dated by TCRdb to about 2021). Context from the whole study: Tumors were collected before any PD-1/PD-L1 blockade, after which patients were given nivolumab, and patients who progressed were given lymphodepletion, an infusion of expanded TIL and IL-2. Among the enrolled patients, the median age was around 56 years (range 38-75), and the median tumor PD-L1 proportion score was around 6%. Across the cohort, whole-exome sequencing showed a median non-synonymous tumor mutation burden of about 1.5 mutations per megabase. Clonotypes were tracked across tumor, expanded TIL product and serial blood samples by T cell receptor beta sequencing of tumor and peripheral blood. The cohort was predominantly lung adenocarcinoma, with several EGFR-mutant and two ALK-rearranged tumors, and half of patients were current or former smokers. Broader findings and caveats from the paper: Generalizability was limited because the cohort was highly selected, with more treatment-naive, never-smoker and oncogene-addicted patients included than is typical. The study protocol defined all tumor marker inferences as exploratory. Clonotypes from the infused TIL partially replaced the baseline peripheral repertoire and then declined over months, and persistence showed no apparent association with response.

TCR beta CDR3 regions were amplified from genomic DNA by bias-controlled multiplex PCR with the immunoSEQ v3 hsTCRB kit. The TCR libraries were sequenced on an Illumina NextSeq 500 to about 2.1 million read pairs for survey level or about 5-6.5 million read pairs for deep level. In the paper's pipeline: V, D and J genes were assigned, non-productive sequences were removed, and clonality was reported by immunoSEQ Analyzer software. To compare repertoires between infused TIL and blood, productive Simpson clonality was used along with the Morisita overlap index of productive TRB rearrangements. Absolute clonotype counts in blood were estimated by multiplying the lymphocyte count by the CD3+ fraction and by the productive frequency of the clone. TCRdb holds this immuneACCESS table with in-frame rearrangements only. Some clones are missing; in checked studies, unresolved V genes explain under half, and the rest has no known cause. That table supplies the V and J calls and clone size; D and trimming were determined from the DNA. The sample yields under 55,000 clones; 70% to 80% were counted once. The ten biggest clones cover about 4.8% of the sample.

What this sample's time point label stands for: pre-treatment sample, taken before nivolumab and TIL therapy. A phase I trial run at two centers enrolled adults with stage 4 NSCLC between 2017 and early 2020. The samples were obtained from a phase I trial that was single-arm and open-label and tested tumor-infiltrating lymphocyte therapy combined with nivolumab in advanced non-small cell lung cancer. Blood mononuclear cells from EDTA tubes were isolated by Ficoll gradient, snap-frozen as pellets, and DNA was extracted with a Qiagen mini-prep kit. V is clipped by 6 bases and J by 0 bases, and the sequence between their germline boundaries is 11 bases long. CDR1 and CDR2 are read off the germline V gene as SGHRS and YFSETQ. The cysteine opens and the phenylalanine closes a CDR3 of 14 amino acids. Left in the record is the CDR3 DNA by itself, 42 bases read in frame from the first base. Notes on this clone: Its antigen target is currently unknown. No base-level quality is on record; no much larger clone is a single base apart.

Here the chain combines TRBV5-1 and TRBJ2-3; tentative D gene TRBD1, with 5 bases matching. The starting material was blood, obtained at baseline. The sequence derives from a woman aged 30-79 years with non-small cell lung cancer. The DNA sequence follows: TGCGCCAGCACCCAGGGCACTAGCACAGATACGCAGTATTTT. Translated, it reads CASTQGTSTDTQYF.